The present T cell receptor beta chain was sequenced within a study of blood T cell repertoires in COVID-19. At the level of the study: Samples of COVID-19 (acute and convalescent) were obtained from the United States, Italy and Spain.

The repertoire was sequenced with immunoSEQ multiplex PCR; TCRdb's copy has only in-frame clones and lacks some. Of some 130,000 clones in the sample, around four fifths were seen once. J gave up 4 bases and V 4 bases, and 5 bases lay outside the gene matches. The CDR3 covers 14 residues. Germline V gene data show CDR1 as SGHRS and CDR2 as YFSETQ. The chain uses TRBV5-1 and TRBJ2-3; 8 bases agree with TRBD2. Source material: peripheral blood. This TCR was sampled from a man in his fifties or sixties who had recovered from COVID-19. Here the CDR3 reads CASSGGLVADTQYF. The CDR3 nucleotides read TGCGCCAGCAGCGGGGGACTAGTTGCAGATACGCAGTATTTT.